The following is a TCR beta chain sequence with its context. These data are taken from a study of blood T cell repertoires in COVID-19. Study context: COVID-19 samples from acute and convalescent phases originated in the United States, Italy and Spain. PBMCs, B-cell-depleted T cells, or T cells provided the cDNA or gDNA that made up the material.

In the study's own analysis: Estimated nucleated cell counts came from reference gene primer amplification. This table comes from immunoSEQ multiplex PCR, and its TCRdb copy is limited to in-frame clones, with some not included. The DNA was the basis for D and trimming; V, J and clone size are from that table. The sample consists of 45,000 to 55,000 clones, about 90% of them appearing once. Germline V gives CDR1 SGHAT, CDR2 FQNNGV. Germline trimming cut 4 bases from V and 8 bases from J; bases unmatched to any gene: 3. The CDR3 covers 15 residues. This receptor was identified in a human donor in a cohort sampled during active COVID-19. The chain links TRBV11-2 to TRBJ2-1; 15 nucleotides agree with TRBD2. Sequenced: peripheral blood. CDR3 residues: CASSWTSGREDEQFF. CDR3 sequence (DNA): TGTGCCAGCAGCTGGACTAGCGGGAGGGAAGATGAGCAGTTCTTC.